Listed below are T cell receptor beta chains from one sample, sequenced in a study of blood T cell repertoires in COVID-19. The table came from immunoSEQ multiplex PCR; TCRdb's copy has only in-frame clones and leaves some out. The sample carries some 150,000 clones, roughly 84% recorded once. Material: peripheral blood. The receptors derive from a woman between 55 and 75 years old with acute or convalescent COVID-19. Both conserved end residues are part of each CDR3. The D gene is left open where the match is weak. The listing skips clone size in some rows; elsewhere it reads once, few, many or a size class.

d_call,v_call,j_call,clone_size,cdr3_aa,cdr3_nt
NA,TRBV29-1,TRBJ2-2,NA,CSHSTGTDTGELFF,TGCAGCCACTCGACAGGTACCGATACCGGGGAGCTGTTTTTT
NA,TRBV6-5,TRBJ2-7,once,CASSRGTVDSYEQYF,TGTGCCAGCAGCAGGGGTACCGTCGACTCCTACGAGCAGTACTTC
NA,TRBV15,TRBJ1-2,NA,CATSREGWGDGYTF,TGTGCCACCAGCAGAGAGGGTTGGGGGGATGGCTACACCTTC
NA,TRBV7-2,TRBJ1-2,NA,CASSSQGDYGYTF,TGTGCCAGCAGCTCACAGGGAGACTATGGCTACACCTTC
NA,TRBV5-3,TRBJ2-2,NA,CARSLRQGRTGELFF,TGTGCCAGAAGCTTGAGGCAGGGGAGAACCGGGGAGCTGTTTTTT
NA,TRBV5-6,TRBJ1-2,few,CASTTGFGDYGYTF,TGTGCCAGCACCACAGGGTTTGGTGACTATGGCTACACCTTC
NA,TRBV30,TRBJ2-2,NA,CAWSLAGELFF,TGTGCCTGGAGTTTAGCCGGGGAGCTGTTTTTT
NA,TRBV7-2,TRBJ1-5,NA,CASSLVDSFNQPQHF,TGTGCCAGCAGCTTAGTCGACAGCTTCAATCAGCCCCAGCATTTT
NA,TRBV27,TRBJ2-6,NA,CASSLRRSSGANVLTF,TGTGCCAGCAGCCTTCGCCGGAGCTCTGGGGCCAACGTCCTGACTTTC
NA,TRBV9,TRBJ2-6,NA,CASSVEATRSGANVLTF,TGTGCCAGCAGCGTAGAAGCGACTCGATCTGGGGCCAACGTCCTGACTTTC
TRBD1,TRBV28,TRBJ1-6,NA,CASKRDRGPYNSPLHF,TGTGCCAGCAAGAGGGACAGGGGGCCTTATAATTCACCCCTCCACTTT
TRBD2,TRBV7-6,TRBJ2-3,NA,CASSPGLGVAGDTDTQYF,TGTGCCAGCAGCCCAGGGTTGGGTGTGGCGGGGGACACAGATACGCAGTATTTT
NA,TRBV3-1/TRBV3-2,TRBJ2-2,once,CASSQDGLVSGELFF,TGTGCCAGCAGCCAAGACGGACTGGTATCCGGGGAGCTGTTTTTT
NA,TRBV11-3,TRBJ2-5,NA,CASSRVETQYF,TGTGCCAGCAGTCGAGTAGAGACCCAGTACTTC
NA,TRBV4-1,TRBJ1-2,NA,CASSQVGGGYTF,TGCGCCAGCAGCCAAGTAGGGGGAGGCTACACCTTC
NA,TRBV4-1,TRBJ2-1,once,CASSRGRDEQFF,TGCGCCAGCAGCCGTGGTCGGGATGAGCAGTTCTTC
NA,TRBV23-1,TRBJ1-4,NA,CASSQRASGDSHKLFF,TGCGCCAGCAGTCAAAGAGCATCGGGAGACAGTCACAAACTGTTTTTT
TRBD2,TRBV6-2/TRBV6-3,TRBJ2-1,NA,CASSSLRSGGIYNEQFF,TGTGCCAGCAGTTCCCTACGCAGCGGGGGCATATACAATGAGCAGTTCTTC
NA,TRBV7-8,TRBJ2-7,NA,CASSLASQGFSYEQYF,TGTGCCAGCAGCTTAGCGAGCCAGGGCTTCTCCTACGAGCAGTACTTC
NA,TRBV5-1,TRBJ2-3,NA,CASSLARMVDTQYF,TGCGCCAGCAGCTTGGCTAGGATGGTTGATACGCAGTATTTT
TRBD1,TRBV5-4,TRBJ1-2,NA,CASSLGRDRGGGYTF,TGTGCCAGCAGCTTAGGCCGGGACAGGGGGGGTGGCTACACCTTC
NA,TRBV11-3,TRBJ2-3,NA,CASTRGESTDTQYF,TGTGCCAGCACTCGTGGGGAGAGCACAGATACGCAGTATTTT
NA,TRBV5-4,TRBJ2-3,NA,CASSLKSSSTDTQYF,TGTGCCAGCAGCTTGAAGAGTTCTAGCACAGATACGCAGTATTTT
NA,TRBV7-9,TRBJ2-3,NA,CASSLEGSTDTQYF,TGTGCCAGCAGCCTGGAGGGGTCAACAGATACGCAGTATTTT
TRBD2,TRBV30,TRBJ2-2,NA,CAWRGGRDTGELFF,TGTGCCTGGAGAGGAGGGAGGGACACCGGGGAGCTGTTTTTT
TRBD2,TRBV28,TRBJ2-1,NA,CASRPTSGGYNEQFF,TGTGCCAGCAGACCAACTAGCGGGGGCTACAATGAGCAGTTCTTC
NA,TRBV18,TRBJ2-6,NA,CASSPSRGLGANVLTF,TGTGCCAGCTCACCAAGTCGAGGGCTTGGGGCCAACGTCCTGACTTTC
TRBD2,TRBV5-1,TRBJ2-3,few,CASSLGGLSGAQDTQYF,TGCGCCAGCAGCTTGGGGGGACTATCCGGGGCCCAGGATACGCAGTATTTT
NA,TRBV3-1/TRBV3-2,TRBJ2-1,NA,CASSQDWAQGGEQFF,TGTGCCAGCAGCCAAGATTGGGCACAGGGAGGGGAGCAGTTCTTC
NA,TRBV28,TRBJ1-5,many,CASSFSEGLGSIDQPQHF,TGTGCCAGCAGTTTTTCGGAGGGGTTAGGGAGTATCGATCAGCCCCAGCATTTT
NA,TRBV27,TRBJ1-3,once,CASSLSRNSGNTIYF,TGTGCCAGCAGTTTATCGCGAAACTCTGGAAACACCATATATTTT
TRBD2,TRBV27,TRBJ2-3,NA,CASSSPRGGKTDTQYF,TGTGCCAGCAGTTCCCCCCGGGGGGGAAAAACAGATACGCAGTATTTT
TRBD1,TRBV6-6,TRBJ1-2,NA,CASSSDRDYGYTF,TGTGCCAGCAGTTCAGACAGGGACTATGGCTACACCTTC
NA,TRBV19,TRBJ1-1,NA,CASSIRETQAFF,TGTGCCAGTAGTATAAGGGAGACACAAGCTTTCTTT
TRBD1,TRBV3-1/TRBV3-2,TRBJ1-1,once,CASSNTGDTEAFF,TGTGCCAGCAGCAACACAGGGGACACTGAAGCTTTCTTT
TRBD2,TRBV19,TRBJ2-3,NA,CASSKGLAGGTSTDTQYF,TGTGCCAGTAGTAAAGGACTAGCGGGGGGAACTAGCACAGATACGCAGTATTTT
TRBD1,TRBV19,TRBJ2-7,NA,CASSSGQGSYEQYF,TGTGCCAGTAGTTCCGGACAGGGCTCCTACGAGCAGTACTTC
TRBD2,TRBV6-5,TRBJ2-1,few,CASSYAAGGTYNEQFF,TGTGCCAGCAGTTATGCTGCGGGGGGGACTTACAATGAGCAGTTCTTC
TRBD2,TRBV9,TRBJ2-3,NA,CASSVVSGADTQYF,TGTGCCAGCAGCGTAGTTAGCGGGGCAGATACGCAGTATTTT
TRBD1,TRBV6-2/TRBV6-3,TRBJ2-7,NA,CASSYPGTATYEQYF,TGTGCCAGCAGTTACCCAGGGACAGCTACCTACGAGCAGTACTTC
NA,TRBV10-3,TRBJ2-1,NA,CAIRRGDNEQFF,TGTGCCATCAGACGGGGTGACAATGAGCAGTTCTTC
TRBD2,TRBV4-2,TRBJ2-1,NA,CASSQVGGSVSFEQFF,TGTGCCAGCAGCCAAGTGGGGGGGAGTGTTTCCTTTGAGCAGTTCTTC
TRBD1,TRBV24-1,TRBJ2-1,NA,CATSDAGTGVNEQFF,TGTGCCACCAGTGATGCCGGGACAGGGGTCAATGAGCAGTTCTTC
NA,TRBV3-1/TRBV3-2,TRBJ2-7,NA,CASSQVHTGINEQYF,TGTGCCAGCAGCCAGGTACACACCGGGATAAACGAGCAGTACTTC
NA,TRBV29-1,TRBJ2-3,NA,CSAKGRGFEADTQYF,TGCAGCGCCAAGGGGCGGGGATTCGAGGCAGATACGCAGTATTTT
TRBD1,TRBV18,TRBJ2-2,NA,CASSSGQDTGELFF,TGTGCCAGCTCATCTGGACAGGACACCGGGGAGCTGTTTTTT
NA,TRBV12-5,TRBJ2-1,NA,CASGLQGFVGNEQFF,TGTGCTAGTGGTTTGCAGGGATTCGTGGGTAATGAGCAGTTCTTC
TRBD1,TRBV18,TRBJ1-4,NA,CASSPRGQGRGTNEKLFF,TGTGCCAGCTCACCGCGCGGACAGGGGAGAGGGACTAATGAAAAACTGTTTTTT
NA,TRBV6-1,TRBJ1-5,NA,CASSGSTDLHYSNQPQHF,TGTGCCAGCAGTGGTTCGACAGACCTACATTATAGCAATCAGCCCCAGCATTTT
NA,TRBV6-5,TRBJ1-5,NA,CASTGSNQPQHF,TGTGCCAGCACAGGGTCCAATCAGCCCCAGCATTTT